The clone carrying this T cell receptor (beta chain) was found once. This sample is drawn from a study of cytomegalovirus exposure and HLA in healthy donors. 60 Vbeta and 13 Jbeta primers were used in PCR. Profiled with immunoSEQ multiplex PCR; TCRdb holds only in-frame clones, not every one. The table includes 150,000 to 200,000 clones, around 80% detected once. Per the germline V gene, CDR1 is SGHNT and CDR2 is YYREEE (reference sequence). There are 16 residues in the CDR3. The germline V and J ends were trimmed by 4 bases and 2 bases, with 18 bases remaining between them. The specimen sequenced was PBMCs. This clonotype originated in a male donor in good health and CMV-seropositive. The chain carries TRBV5-4 and TRBJ2-5; D is possibly TRBD1 (5 bases). The CDR3 DNA reads TGTGCCAGCAGCCGCCCTCAAGGACACAAACAAGAGACCCAGTACTTC. It encodes CASSRPQGHKQETQYF.